Each of the 28 T cell receptor beta chains below was sequenced from the same sample in a study of blood T cells in healthy people across ages (dated by TCRdb to 2014 to 2015). Receptor amplification or capture employed 5' RACE. The instrument was an Illumina HiSeq 2500. The second PCR ran for about 6 to 12 cycles and used a J-beta primer mix along with a sample-barcoded 5' primer. TCRdb reran the public reads through fastp at Q25 and MiXCR, keeping productive beta chains. Entries that share a CDR3 protein sequence are merged under the most common genes and DNA. The sample table records about 1.4 million distinct CDR3 sequences; 59% of these occur just once. The ten largest make up roughly 7% of the sample. The specimen sequenced was blood. These receptors were collected from a man younger than 35 in good health.

The gene calls are TRBV2 and TRBJ1-1, with D perhaps matching TRBD1 (5 bases). The germline CDR1 and CDR2 sequences are SNHLY and FYNNEI. V was trimmed by 4 bases and J by 5 bases, leaving 14 bases between them. The CDR3 consists of 14 residues. DNA for the CDR3: TGTGCCAGCAGTGGGACGGGGGTGAGAACTGAAGCTTTCTTT. It yields the protein CASSGTGVRTEAFF.

As regards this clonotype: The junction and the germline gene differ at one end; a read error may be behind it. CDR3 sequence reads: CVSSPTPPGTDTQYF. The CDR3, as DNA: TGTGTCAGCAGCCCAACACCACCGGGCACAGATACGCAGTATTTT. V is TRBV6-1 and J is TRBJ2-3; D not certain. The CDR3 extends over 15 amino acids. Germline lookup yields CDR1 MNHNS and CDR2 SASEGT.

This clonotype appeared a few times. The V and J genes are TRBV7-9 and TRBJ1-2; D is perhaps TRBD1 (5 bases). Trimming removed 5 bases at V and 5 bases at J, with 12 bases between. The length of the CDR3 is 13 residues. Germline lookup yields CDR1 SEHNR and CDR2 FQNEAQ (reference sequence). The CDR3 coding sequence is TGTGCCAGCAGCAACCAAAGGGGTTATGGCTACACCTTC. Amino acid sequence: CASSNQRGYGYTF. Variable domain in full (rest from reference TRBV7-9 and TRBJ1-2): DTGVSQNPRHKITKRGQNVTFRCDPISEHNRLYWYRQTLGQGPEFLTYFQNEAQLEKSRLLSDRFSAERPKGSFSTLEIQRTEQGDSAMYLCASSNQRGYGYTFGSGTRLTVV.

The chain combines TRBV7-2 with TRBJ2-5, with no clear D. The DNA end is a closer match to TRBJ2-7, so the J assignment may be wrong. This CDR3 comprises 14 residues. The germline V gene has CDR1 SGHTA and CDR2 FQGNSA. The CDR3 DNA follows: TGTGCCAGCAGCCTACCCGTCCTACCCTACGAGCAGTACTTC. Translating gives CASSLPVLPYEQYF.

The V call is TRBV18, the J call TRBJ2-7; D is unclear. The germline CDR1 and CDR2 sequences are KGHSH and LQKENI. The CDR3 is 14 residues long. Trimming removed 6 bases at V and 1 base at J, with 13 bases between. CDR3 loop: CASSPVINSYEQYF. The CDR3 DNA reads TGTGCCAGCTCCCCCGTTATTAATTCCTACGAGCAGTACTTC. The complete variable domain, with remaining parts taken from reference TRBV18 and TRBJ2-7, reads NAGVMQNPRHLVRRRGQEARLRCSPMKGHSHVYWYRQLPEEGLKFMVYLQKENIIDESGMPKERFSAEFPKEGPSILRIQQVVRGDSAAYFCASSPVINSYEQYFGPGTRLTVT.

This clonotype was observed a few times. V is TRBV20-1 and J is TRBJ1-2; 7 bases align to TRBD1. Per the germline V gene, CDR1 is DFQATT and CDR2 is SNEGSKA (reference sequence). The CDR3 loop spans 12 amino acids. V shed 8 bases and J 3 bases; nucleotides not matched to a gene: 6. The CDR3 loop reads CSSIQGYYGYTF. CDR3 coding DNA: TGCAGTTCGATACAGGGGTACTATGGCTACACCTTC.

The chain employs TRBV5-1 and TRBJ2-5, with D perhaps matching TRBD2 (6 bases). The germline gives CDR1 SGHRS, CDR2 YFSETQ. This CDR3 is 14 amino acids long. V gave up 4 bases and J gave up 5 bases, with 15 bases separating them. This CDR3 is CASSMLPGEETQYF. CDR3 in DNA: TGCGCCAGCAGCATGCTACCGGGGGAGGAGACCCAGTACTTC.

The table lists this clonotype with a few counts. This chain links TRBV25-1 with TRBJ1-2, with 8 bases matching TRBD1. This CDR3 has 13 amino acids. Unmatched junction bases numbered 8, after V lost 7 bases and J lost 7 bases. CDR1 MGHDK and CDR2 SYGVNS come from the germline V gene. The DNA for the CDR3 is TGTGCCAGCACGCCCGGACAGGGCGGTGGCTACACCTTC. Its protein product is CASTPGQGGGYTF.

The gene calls are TRBV30 and TRBJ2-3, with D unclear. The V and J ends lost 0 bases and 4 bases respectively, with 8 bases between them. Germline V gene sequence: CDR1 GTSNPN, CDR2 SVGIG (reference sequence). CDR3 size: 13 residues. The CDR3 region is CAWSVGPPDTQYF. CDR3 DNA: TGTGCCTGGAGTGTTGGCCCCCCAGATACGCAGTATTTT.

The J gene is TRBJ1-2, the V gene TRBV12-3 or TRBV12-4; no definite D call. CDR3 length: 13 residues. Trimming removed 3 bases at V and 6 bases at J, with 11 bases between. The CDR3 bases are TGTGCCAGCAGTTTCGACTTAAACAATGGCTACACCTTC. This encodes CASSFDLNNGYTF.

The chain uses TRBV3-1 and TRBJ2-3, with 12 bases identical to TRBD2. This CDR3 is built from 16 residues. The junction had 10 bases not matched to a gene; V was cut back by 6 bases and J by 6 bases. Germline CDR1 and CDR2: LGHDT and YNNKEL (reference sequence). CDR3 DNA sequence: TGTGCCAGCAGTCTACTAGCGGGGGGCCGGCGGGATACGCAGTATTTT. It translates to CASSLLAGGRRDTQYF.

The rearrangement joins TRBV12-3 or TRBV12-4 to TRBJ2-7, with D possibly TRBD2 on 5 matching bases. V gave up 5 bases and J gave up 2 bases, with 13 bases separating them. This CDR3 has 14 amino acids. The CDR3: CASSLAGMPYEQYF. The DNA of the CDR3 is TGTGCCAGCAGTCTTGCCGGGATGCCCTACGAGCAGTACTTC.

The rearrangement links TRBV10-3 to TRBJ1-2; D call uncertain. Germline CDR1 and CDR2: ENHRY and SYGVKD. The CDR3 runs 13 residues. V was cut by 10 bases and J by 4 bases, with 16 bases left in between. The CDR3 protein is CASSLIRTYGYTF. As DNA, the CDR3 is TGTGCCAGCAGCCTTATACGGACCTATGGCTACACCTTC.

This clonotype was found a few times. This sequence joins TRBV5-6 and TRBJ2-1; possibly TRBD1 or TRBD2 for D (6 bases each). The ends were cut back, 4 bases at V and 9 bases at J, with 14 bases in the middle. CDR1 and CDR2 (germline): SGHDT, YYEEEE. The CDR3 runs to 13 residues. Here the CDR3 reads CASSALGGGEQFF. CDR3 in DNA: TGTGCCAGCAGCGCCTTGGGGGGCGGTGAGCAGTTCTTC.

V gene TRBV3-1 combines with J gene TRBJ2-1, with D possibly matching TRBD1 (6 bases). Deletions cut 1 base from V and 7 bases from J, with 14 bases between. CDR1 and CDR2 (germline): LGHDT, YNNKEL (reference sequence). This CDR3 region has 15 residues. CDR3 amino acids: CASSQVVGTQNEQFF. Written as DNA, the CDR3 is TGTGCCAGCAGCCAAGTTGTAGGGACACAGAATGAGCAGTTCTTC.

The chain links TRBV5-1 to TRBJ2-2; 8 bases align to TRBD2. This CDR3 is 16 amino acids long. The germline V gene encodes CDR1 SGHRS and CDR2 YFSETQ. The J segment lost 3 bases and the V segment lost 3 bases, leaving 7 bases of the junction unmatched. This chain's CDR3 is CASSSPGGSDTGELFF. CDR3 sequence (DNA): TGCGCCAGCAGCTCTCCGGGAGGGTCCGACACCGGGGAGCTGTTTTTT.

This clonotype was recorded only once. The chain links TRBV7-9 to TRBJ2-1; the D is unclear. The CDR3 has 13 residues. Germline V gene data show CDR1 as SEHNR and CDR2 as FQNEAQ (reference sequence). Trimming stripped 6 bases from V and 4 bases from J, with 10 bases between. CDR3 DNA: TGTGCCAGCAGTGAGATAGAATACAATGAGCAGTTCTTC. Translation: CASSEIEYNEQFF.

This rearrangement joins TRBV6-2 or TRBV6-3 to TRBJ2-5; weak D call: TRBD2 (6 bases). Germline lookup yields CDR1 MNHEY and CDR2 SVGEGT. V was shortened by 2 bases and J by 13 bases, with 29 bases between the two germline ends. This CDR3 is built from 17 residues. The CDR3, as DNA: TGTGCCAGCAGTTACCTATTGTTGTCCGGGACTCCCTACGAGCGGTACTTC. Translated: CASSYLLLSGTPYERYF.

This clonotype appeared a single time. Possible read error: a much larger clone is one base away. J is TRBJ2-1 and V is TRBV13, with a tentative D call TRBD1 (6 bases). The end of the DNA fits TRBJ2-7 better, so the J call may be wrong. Germline-derived CDR1 and CDR2 are PRHDT and FYEKMQ (reference sequence). The CDR3 contains 14 residues. The CDR3 here is CASSVEDRYNEQYF. The DNA for the CDR3 is TGTGCCAGCAGCGTTGAAGACAGGTACAATGAGCAGTACTTC.

This clonotype showed up just a few times. V gene TRBV11-2 combines with J gene TRBJ2-5; D is uncertain. V shed 6 bases and J shed 0 bases, with 11 bases lying between them. Germline loops: CDR1 SGHAT, CDR2 FQNNGV. The CDR3 loop spans 14 amino acids. The CDR3 sequence is CASSTRRDQETQYF. CDR3 nucleotides: TGTGCCAGCAGTACTCGTCGGGACCAAGAGACCCAGTACTTC.

The CDR3 is CASSLEPPYEQYF. CDR3 bases: TGCGCCAGCAGCTTGGAACCTCCCTACGAGCAGTACTTC. The rearrangement joins TRBV5-1 to TRBJ2-7, with D uncertain. V lost 0 bases and J 2 bases, leaving 6 bases between the germline ends. CDR1 is SGHRS and CDR2 is YFSETQ in the germline V gene. This CDR3 has 13 residues. Full variable domain (remainder filled in from reference TRBV5-1 and TRBJ2-7): KAGVTQTPRYLIKTRGQQVTLSCSPISGHRSVSWYQQTPGQGLQFLFEYFSETQRNKGNFPGRFSGRQFSNSRSEMNVSTLELGDSALYLCASSLEPPYEQYFGPGTRLTVT.

In its sample, this clonotype was seen a few times. J is TRBJ2-1 and V is TRBV12-3 or TRBV12-4; D is unresolved. The CDR3 is made up of 13 amino acids. Trimming cost V 3 bases and J 6 bases, with 9 bases left between them. DNA for the CDR3: TGTGCCAGCAGTTTTGGAGCGAGCAATGAGCAGTTCTTC. The encoded protein is CASSFGASNEQFF.

The gene calls are TRBV20-1 and TRBJ2-6; D not certain. CDR3 length: 14 amino acids. CDR1 DFQATT and CDR2 SNEGSKA come from the germline V gene (reference sequence). The V and J ends lost 6 bases and 2 bases respectively, with 11 bases between them. CDR3 coding DNA: TGCAGTGCCGGCTCAGGAACTGGGGCCAACGTCCTGACTTTC. Translating it yields CSAGSGTGANVLTF.

The chain links TRBV20-1 to TRBJ2-4; D remains unclear. Trimming pared 5 bases from V and 0 bases from J, leaving 14 bases between. The CDR3 covers 15 residues. CDR1 and CDR2 (germline): DFQATT, SNEGSKA (reference sequence). The CDR3 loop is CSASNNQEAKNIQYF. The DNA for the CDR3 is TGCAGTGCTTCTAACAACCAAGAAGCCAAAAACATTCAGTACTTC.

This clonotype was found a few times. V and J are TRBV4-2 and TRBJ2-3; TRBD2 agrees at 7 bases. CDR3 length: 15 residues. The J segment lost 5 bases and the V segment lost 0 bases, leaving 5 bases of the junction unmatched. Germline V lookup: CDR1 LGHNA, CDR2 YNFKEQ. The CDR3 nucleotides read TGTGCCAGCAGCCAAGATCAACTAGCGAAAGATACGCAGTATTTT. This codes for CASSQDQLAKDTQYF.

In its sample, this clonotype was seen a few times. This chain uses TRBV7-2 with TRBJ1-5; 8 bases are shared with TRBD1. The CDR3 sequence is 15 residues long. V was pared by 6 bases and J by 6 bases, with 10 bases of the junction left unmatched. Per germline, CDR1 SGHTA and CDR2 FQGNSA. CDR3 nucleotide sequence: TGTGCCAGCAGTCACAACAGGGGGAAAAGTCAGCCCCAGCATTTT. This translates into CASSHNRGKSQPQHF.

The chain couples TRBV3-1 to TRBJ2-1; 15 bases fit TRBD2. The CDR3 contains 15 residues. V trimming: 2 bases; J trimming: 10 bases; junction bases outside the gene matches: 3. CDR1 and CDR2 from the germline V gene are LGHDT and YNNKEL (reference sequence). The CDR3 DNA reads TGTGCCAGCAGCCAAATGGGACTAGCGGGAGGAGAGCAGTTCTTC. It specifies CASSQMGLAGGEQFF.

This clonotype occurred a few times. V and J are TRBV28 and TRBJ2-7; TRBD1 matches at 10 bases. CDR1 and CDR2 from the germline V gene are MDHEN and SYDVKM. The V gene end was trimmed by 3 bases and the J gene end by 2 bases; junction bases not matched to a gene: 1. This CDR3 region has 14 residues. The chain's CDR3 is CASSFDRGPYEQYF. The CDR3 DNA is TGTGCCAGCAGTTTCGACAGGGGGCCCTACGAGCAGTACTTC. Filled out from reference TRBV28 and TRBJ2-7, the complete variable domain reads DVKVTQSSRYLVKRTGEKVFLECVQDMDHENMFWYRQDPGLGLRLIYFSYDVKMKEKGDIPEGYSVSREKKERFSLILESASTNQTSMYLCASSFDRGPYEQYFGPGTRLTVT.